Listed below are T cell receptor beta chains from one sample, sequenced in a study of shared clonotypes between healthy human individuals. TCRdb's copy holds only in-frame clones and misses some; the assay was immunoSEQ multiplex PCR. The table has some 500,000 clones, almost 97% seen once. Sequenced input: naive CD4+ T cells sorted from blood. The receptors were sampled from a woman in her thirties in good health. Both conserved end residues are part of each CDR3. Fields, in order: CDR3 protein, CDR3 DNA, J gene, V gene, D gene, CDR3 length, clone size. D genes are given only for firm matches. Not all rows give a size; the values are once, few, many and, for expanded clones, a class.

CDR3 protein: CASSLAHTGELFF
CDR3 DNA: TGCGCCAGCAGCTTGGCTCACACCGGGGAGCTGTTTTTT
J gene: TRBJ2-2
V gene: TRBV5-1
D gene: .
CDR3 length: 13
clone size: .

CDR3 protein: CASKGRRNTEAFF
CDR3 DNA: TGTGCCAGCAAGGGCAGGAGGAACACTGAAGCTTTCTTT
J gene: TRBJ1-1
V gene: TRBV28
D gene: .
CDR3 length: 13
clone size: .

CDR3 protein: CASRIPLSGEQFF
CDR3 DNA: TGTGCCAGCAGGATACCCCTTAGCGGGGAGCAGTTCTTC
J gene: TRBJ2-1
V gene: TRBV28
D gene: TRBD2
CDR3 length: 13
clone size: .

CDR3 protein: CASSALGLPGYNEQFF
CDR3 DNA: TGTGCCAGCAGTGCCTTAGGACTGCCTGGCTACAATGAGCAGTTCTTC
J gene: TRBJ2-1
V gene: TRBV9
D gene: .
CDR3 length: 16
clone size: .

CDR3 protein: CASSPARRLTEAFF
CDR3 DNA: TGTGCCAGCAGTCCAGCCAGGAGACTGACTGAAGCTTTCTTT
J gene: TRBJ1-1
V gene: TRBV2
D gene: .
CDR3 length: 14
clone size: .

CDR3 protein: CASSPGFGGYTF
CDR3 DNA: TGTGCCAGCAGCCCAGGGTTCGGCGGCTACACCTTC
J gene: TRBJ1-2
V gene: TRBV7-6
D gene: .
CDR3 length: 12
clone size: .

CDR3 protein: CASSLEGNTDTQYF
CDR3 DNA: TGTGCCAGCAGCTTAGAGGGCAACACAGATACGCAGTATTTT
J gene: TRBJ2-3
V gene: TRBV11-3
D gene: .
CDR3 length: 14
clone size: .

CDR3 protein: CASSPTTSGRRETQYF
CDR3 DNA: TGCGCCAGCAGCCCGACGACTAGCGGGAGAAGGGAGACCCAGTACTTC
J gene: TRBJ2-5
V gene: TRBV4-1
D gene: TRBD2
CDR3 length: 16
clone size: .

CDR3 protein: CASSIHFQETQYF
CDR3 DNA: TGTGCCAGTAGTATACACTTCCAAGAGACCCAGTACTTC
J gene: TRBJ2-5
V gene: TRBV19
D gene: .
CDR3 length: 13
clone size: .

CDR3 protein: CASSMLSAGELFF
CDR3 DNA: TGTGCCAGTAGTATGTTATCGGCCGGGGAGCTGTTTTTT
J gene: TRBJ2-2
V gene: TRBV19
D gene: .
CDR3 length: 13
clone size: .

CDR3 protein: CASRSQLYTEAFF
CDR3 DNA: TGTGCCAGCAGGTCTCAGCTATACACTGAAGCTTTCTTT
J gene: TRBJ1-1
V gene: TRBV28
D gene: .
CDR3 length: 13
clone size: .

CDR3 protein: CASSNGGGSNSYEQYF
CDR3 DNA: TGTGCCAGCAGCAACGGGGGAGGATCAAACTCCTACGAGCAGTACTTC
J gene: TRBJ2-7
V gene: TRBV11-2
D gene: .
CDR3 length: 16
clone size: .

CDR3 protein: CASSTHSGTPGDEQFF
CDR3 DNA: TGTGCCAGCAGCACCCACAGCGGGACCCCGGGCGATGAGCAGTTCTTC
J gene: TRBJ2-1
V gene: TRBV7-2
D gene: TRBD2
CDR3 length: 16
clone size: .

CDR3 protein: CASSRDRDDAYEQYF
CDR3 DNA: TGTGCCAGCAGCCGTGACCGAGACGACGCCTACGAGCAGTACTTC
J gene: TRBJ2-7
V gene: TRBV6-5
D gene: .
CDR3 length: 15
clone size: .

CDR3 protein: CASSLGPLDNEQFF
CDR3 DNA: TGTGCCAGCAGCTTAGGACCGCTCGACAATGAGCAGTTCTTC
J gene: TRBJ2-1
V gene: TRBV7-9
D gene: .
CDR3 length: 14
clone size: .

CDR3 protein: CARVRETYSSTDTQYF
CDR3 DNA: TGTGCTAGGGTCAGGGAGACCTATTCTAGCACAGATACGCAGTATTTT
J gene: TRBJ2-3
V gene: TRBV12-5
D gene: .
CDR3 length: 16
clone size: once

CDR3 protein: CASSPRPGLNYEQYF
CDR3 DNA: TGTGCCAGCAGCCCCCGCCCCGGACTGAACTACGAGCAGTACTTC
J gene: TRBJ2-7
V gene: TRBV4-2
D gene: .
CDR3 length: 15
clone size: once

CDR3 protein: CATSRAVEESRGTYEQYF
CDR3 DNA: TGTGCCACCAGCAGAGCTGTGGAGGAAAGCAGGGGAACCTACGAGCAGTACTTC
J gene: TRBJ2-7
V gene: TRBV15
D gene: .
CDR3 length: 18
clone size: .

CDR3 protein: CASSDSLKGYTF
CDR3 DNA: TGTGCCAGCAGTGACTCATTAAAAGGCTACACCTTC
J gene: TRBJ1-2
V gene: TRBV28
D gene: .
CDR3 length: 12
clone size: .

CDR3 protein: CASSQHRGNGYTF
CDR3 DNA: TGCGCCAGCAGCCAACACAGAGGGAATGGCTACACCTTC
J gene: TRBJ1-2
V gene: TRBV4-1
D gene: .
CDR3 length: 13
clone size: .

CDR3 protein: CASSLLRTTYEQYF
CDR3 DNA: TGTGCCAGCAGCCTACTCCGGACGACCTACGAGCAGTACTTC
J gene: TRBJ2-7
V gene: TRBV7-2
D gene: .
CDR3 length: 14
clone size: .

CDR3 protein: CASSLEGAITGELFF
CDR3 DNA: TGCGCCAGCAGCTTGGAGGGAGCTATCACCGGGGAGCTGTTTTTT
J gene: TRBJ2-2
V gene: TRBV5-1
D gene: .
CDR3 length: 15
clone size: .

CDR3 protein: CSVGARLRQETQYF
CDR3 DNA: TGCAGCGTTGGGGCTCGGTTACGACAAGAGACCCAGTACTTC
J gene: TRBJ2-5
V gene: TRBV29-1
D gene: .
CDR3 length: 14
clone size: .

CDR3 protein: CASSLLTGDPSNTGELFF
CDR3 DNA: TGTGCCAGCAGCTTGCTTACAGGGGACCCATCGAACACCGGGGAGCTGTTTTTT
J gene: TRBJ2-2
V gene: TRBV5-5
D gene: TRBD1
CDR3 length: 18
clone size: .

CDR3 protein: CASSLAGGFRNEQYF
CDR3 DNA: TGTGCCAGCAGTTTAGCGGGAGGGTTCCGCAACGAGCAGTACTTC
J gene: TRBJ2-7
V gene: TRBV27
D gene: TRBD2
CDR3 length: 15
clone size: .

CDR3 protein: CASSLEISYGYTF
CDR3 DNA: TGTGCCAGCAGCTTGGAGATTTCCTATGGCTACACCTTC
J gene: TRBJ1-2
V gene: TRBV7-8
D gene: .
CDR3 length: 13
clone size: .

CDR3 protein: CASSRGRGAGTEAFF
CDR3 DNA: TGTGCCAGCAGCCGGGGGAGAGGGGCGGGGACTGAAGCTTTCTTT
J gene: TRBJ1-1
V gene: TRBV14
D gene: .
CDR3 length: 15
clone size: .

CDR3 protein: CASSIWTLNEQFF
CDR3 DNA: TGTGCCAGTAGTATATGGACTCTCAATGAGCAGTTCTTC
J gene: TRBJ2-1
V gene: TRBV19
D gene: .
CDR3 length: 13
clone size: .

CDR3 protein: CASSRGPRTDTQYF
CDR3 DNA: TGTGCCAGCAGCCGCGGCCCCCGCACAGATACGCAGTATTTT
J gene: TRBJ2-3
V gene: TRBV6-5
D gene: .
CDR3 length: 14
clone size: .

CDR3 protein: CAISESDRGDGYTF
CDR3 DNA: TGTGCCATCAGTGAGTCCGACAGGGGCGATGGCTACACCTTC
J gene: TRBJ1-2
V gene: TRBV10-3
D gene: TRBD1
CDR3 length: 14
clone size: .

CDR3 protein: CASSTPGRTNEKLFF
CDR3 DNA: TGTGCCAGTAGTACCCCAGGGCGGACTAATGAAAAACTGTTTTTT
J gene: TRBJ1-4
V gene: TRBV19
D gene: .
CDR3 length: 15
clone size: .

CDR3 protein: CASSVRLAGAADTQYF
CDR3 DNA: TGTGCCAGCAGCGTACGACTAGCGGGAGCGGCAGATACGCAGTATTTT
J gene: TRBJ2-3
V gene: TRBV7-3
D gene: TRBD2
CDR3 length: 16
clone size: .

CDR3 protein: CASSGLQGSDGYTF
CDR3 DNA: TGTGCCAGCAGTGGCCTACAGGGGAGTGATGGCTACACCTTC
J gene: TRBJ1-2
V gene: TRBV2
D gene: TRBD1
CDR3 length: 14
clone size: .

CDR3 protein: CATLAGGPPYEQYF
CDR3 DNA: TGTGCCACCCTAGCGGGAGGTCCCCCCTACGAGCAGTACTTC
J gene: TRBJ2-7
V gene: TRBV28
D gene: TRBD2
CDR3 length: 14
clone size: .

CDR3 protein: CASRSPVNQPQHF
CDR3 DNA: TGTGCCAGCAGGTCTCCCGTCAATCAGCCCCAGCATTTT
J gene: TRBJ1-5
V gene: TRBV28
D gene: .
CDR3 length: 13
clone size: .

CDR3 protein: CASSRNVVFGGYTF
CDR3 DNA: TGTGCCAGCTCCCGGAATGTAGTATTTGGTGGCTACACCTTC
J gene: TRBJ1-2
V gene: TRBV2
D gene: .
CDR3 length: 14
clone size: .

CDR3 protein: CASSRDRAANEKLFF
CDR3 DNA: TGCGCCAGCAGCCGGGACAGGGCGGCTAATGAAAAACTGTTTTTT
J gene: TRBJ1-4
V gene: TRBV5-1
D gene: TRBD1
CDR3 length: 15
clone size: .

CDR3 protein: CASSLKTGGNQPQHF
CDR3 DNA: TGTGCCAGCAGTTTGAAGACAGGGGGAAATCAGCCCCAGCATTTT
J gene: TRBJ1-5
V gene: TRBV28
D gene: TRBD1
CDR3 length: 15
clone size: .

CDR3 protein: CASSVGGLQPQHF
CDR3 DNA: TGTGCCAGCAGCGTCGGGGGGTTGCAGCCCCAGCATTTT
J gene: TRBJ1-5
V gene: TRBV9
D gene: .
CDR3 length: 13
clone size: .

CDR3 protein: CASRNLEGAFF
CDR3 DNA: TGTGCCAGTAGAAACCTGGAGGGAGCTTTCTTT
J gene: TRBJ1-1
V gene: TRBV19
D gene: .
CDR3 length: 11
clone size: .

CDR3 protein: CAWGIRKPEQFF
CDR3 DNA: TGTGCCTGGGGTATCCGTAAACCTGAGCAGTTCTTC
J gene: TRBJ2-1
V gene: TRBV30
D gene: .
CDR3 length: 12
clone size: .

CDR3 protein: CASSSSGQGAGTEAFF
CDR3 DNA: TGTGCCAGCAGTTCATCGGGACAGGGGGCGGGCACTGAAGCTTTCTTT
J gene: TRBJ1-1
V gene: TRBV28
D gene: TRBD1
CDR3 length: 16
clone size: .

CDR3 protein: CASSLNPSGRIYEQYF
CDR3 DNA: TGTGCCAGCAGCTTAAATCCTAGCGGGAGAATCTACGAGCAGTACTTC
J gene: TRBJ2-7
V gene: TRBV7-3
D gene: TRBD2
CDR3 length: 16
clone size: .

CDR3 protein: CATGQGGQPQHF
CDR3 DNA: TGTGCCACCGGACAGGGCGGTCAGCCCCAGCATTTT
J gene: TRBJ1-5
V gene: TRBV19
D gene: TRBD1
CDR3 length: 12
clone size: few

CDR3 protein: CASRPSMVEQFF
CDR3 DNA: TGTGCCAGCAGACCGTCGATGGTTGAGCAGTTCTTC
J gene: TRBJ2-1
V gene: TRBV7-9
D gene: .
CDR3 length: 12
clone size: .

CDR3 protein: CASSLSREGRVEQYF
CDR3 DNA: TGTGCCAGCAGCTTGAGTCGGGAGGGCCGAGTCGAGCAGTACTTC
J gene: TRBJ2-7
V gene: TRBV11-2
D gene: TRBD2
CDR3 length: 15
clone size: .

CDR3 protein: CASRAGPRVGNTIYF
CDR3 DNA: TGTGCCAGCAGGGCAGGGCCGCGGGTGGGAAACACCATATATTTT
J gene: TRBJ1-3
V gene: TRBV2
D gene: .
CDR3 length: 15
clone size: .

CDR3 protein: CASSDGTGLPYEQYF
CDR3 DNA: TGTGCCAGCAGTGACGGGACAGGCTTACCCTACGAGCAGTACTTC
J gene: TRBJ2-7
V gene: TRBV2
D gene: TRBD1
CDR3 length: 15
clone size: once

CDR3 protein: CASARLATYEQYF
CDR3 DNA: TGTGCCAGCGCCAGACTAGCGACCTACGAGCAGTACTTC
J gene: TRBJ2-7
V gene: TRBV2
D gene: TRBD2
CDR3 length: 13
clone size: .